What follows are 22 T cell receptor beta chains derived from one specimen sequenced in a study of cytomegalovirus exposure and HLA in healthy donors (dated by TCRdb to between 2016 and 2019). Libraries came from the immunoSEQ multiplex PCR assay. A mixture of 60 forward primers for TCR Vbeta segments and 13 reverse primers for TCR Jbeta segments was used in the multiplex PCR. TCRdb provides this immuneACCESS table in a form limited to in-frame rearrangements. Some clones are lacking; in checked studies, under half of them reflect an unresolved V gene, and why the rest are absent is not known. Counted in this sample were 150,000 to 200,000 clones; 75% to 90% of them appeared once. The ten largest clones add up to under 2% of the sample. The sample taken for sequencing was PBMCs. All receptors come from a young woman in good health and CMV-seronegative.

The chain employs TRBV28 and TRBJ1-3; no firm D call. Germline values: CDR1 MDHEN, CDR2 SYDVKM. The V gene lost 7 bases and the J gene lost 0 bases, with 19 bases spanning the gap. The CDR3 extends over 17 amino acids. DNA for the CDR3: TGTGCCAGCACAACCCCTTCTGACGGGTTCTCTGGAAACACCATATATTTT. Residues: CASTTPSDGFSGNTIYF.

V gene TRBV27 combines with J gene TRBJ1-2; perhaps TRBD1 as D (6 bases). Germline V lookup: CDR1 MNHEY, CDR2 SMNVEV (reference sequence). This CDR3 has 18 residues. V dropped 0 bases and J dropped 1 base, with 18 bases sitting between them. The CDR3 bases are TGTGCCAGCAGTTTATCGGGACACCCCTACTCTTTTAACTATGGCTACACCTTC. Protein sequence: CASSLSGHPYSFNYGYTF.

The V call is TRBV14, the J call TRBJ2-7; the D gene is possibly TRBD1 (6 bases). In germline, CDR1 is SGHDN, CDR2 FVKESK. The V end lost 0 bases, the J end lost 0 bases, and 12 bases lay between the germline ends. CDR3 length: 16 amino acids. CDR3 in DNA: TGTGCCAGCAGCCAAGACGCCGGGACACACTCCTACGAGCAGTACTTC. Translating it yields CASSQDAGTHSYEQYF.

The genes are TRBV28 and TRBJ1-5; unclear D gene. This CDR3 is 13 amino acids long. Trimming pared 8 bases from V and 2 bases from J, leaving 10 bases between. Germline CDR1 reads MDHEN; CDR2 reads SYDVKM. This chain's CDR3 is CASYERGNQPQHF. The CDR3 DNA follows: TGTGCCAGCTATGAGAGGGGCAATCAGCCCCAGCATTTT.

This clone has only a few counts. V gene TRBV5-1 combines with J gene TRBJ2-5, with 9 bases fitting TRBD2. V lost 4 bases, J lost 1 base, and 2 bases stayed unmatched. Germline assignment: CDR1 SGHRS and CDR2 YFSETQ. This CDR3 region has 14 residues. CDR3 sequence: CASSEGLAQETQYF. CDR3 nucleotides: TGCGCCAGCAGCGAGGGACTAGCCCAAGAGACCCAGTACTTC. The full variable domain, its missing parts supplied by reference TRBV5-1 and TRBJ2-5, is KAGVTQTPRYLIKTRGQQVTLSCSPISGHRSVSWYQQTPGQGLQFLFEYFSETQRNKGNFPGRFSGRQFSNSRSEMNVSTLELGDSALYLCASSEGLAQETQYFGPGTRLLVL.

The chain couples TRBV19 to TRBJ1-2; 7 bases fit TRBD1. With V trimmed by 5 bases and J by 3 bases, 12 bases remained unmatched. CDR1 and CDR2 from the germline V gene are LNHDA and SQIVND (reference sequence). The CDR3 runs 16 residues. The DNA for the CDR3 is TGTGCCAGTAGTCCGCAGAAGGACAGGATTCACTATGGCTACACCTTC. Protein product: CASSPQKDRIHYGYTF.

Only one count was recorded for this clone. V is TRBV7-3 and J is TRBJ2-1; 13 nucleotides match TRBD2. Germline V CDR1 and CDR2: SGHTA, FQGTGA. V shed 6 bases and J 6 bases; nucleotides not matched to a gene: 8. This CDR3 spans 16 amino acids. The CDR3 loop is CASSSSTSGRVNEQFF. As DNA, the CDR3 is TGTGCCAGCAGTTCATCCACTAGCGGGAGGGTCAATGAGCAGTTCTTC.

The genes are TRBV7-8 and TRBJ2-5; 7 bases are a match to TRBD1. The CDR3 has 14 residues. J was trimmed by 2 bases and V by 7 bases; bases with no gene match: 7. Germline V CDR1 and CDR2: SGHVS, FQNEAQ. CDR3 amino acids: CASNLGQHQETQYF. The CDR3 coding sequence is TGTGCCAGCAACTTGGGACAGCATCAAGAGACCCAGTACTTC.

The J gene is TRBJ2-1, the V gene TRBV27; 11 bases match TRBD2. J gave up 0 bases and V 6 bases, and 13 bases lay outside the gene matches. CDR3 length: 19 amino acids. Per the germline V gene, CDR1 is MNHEY and CDR2 is SMNVEV (reference sequence). The CDR3 is CASSPILAGASSSYNEQFF. In DNA form, the CDR3 reads TGTGCCAGCAGCCCCATACTAGCGGGGGCGTCGAGCTCCTACAATGAGCAGTTCTTC.

The chain has TRBV4-2 and TRBJ1-2; D might be TRBD1 (6 bases). V lost 1 base, J lost 5 bases, and 14 bases lay in between. The CDR3 extends over 15 amino acids. The germline V gene encodes CDR1 LGHNA and CDR2 YNFKEQ. This chain's CDR3 is CASSQASRGRYGYTF. For the CDR3, the DNA is TGTGCCAGCAGCCAAGCTTCTAGGGGGAGATATGGCTACACCTTC.

This chain uses TRBV7-8 with TRBJ1-1, with D possibly being TRBD1 (6 bases). Germline V gives CDR1 SGHVS, CDR2 FQNEAQ. This CDR3 comprises 13 residues. The germline V and J ends were trimmed by 0 bases and 8 bases, with 10 bases remaining between them. This CDR3 is CASSLAQGLEAFF. CDR3 bases: TGTGCCAGCAGCTTAGCTCAGGGGTTAGAAGCTTTCTTT.

The V and J genes are TRBV13 and TRBJ2-1, with TRBD1 matching 7 bases. CDR1 PRHDT and CDR2 FYEKMQ come from the germline V gene (reference sequence). The V segment lost 6 bases and the J segment 5 bases; nucleotides outside the gene matches: 7. CDR3 length equals 14 residues. CDR3 sequence (DNA): TGTGCCAGCAGAACCGGGACAGAGCACAATGAGCAGTTCTTC. Its protein product is CASRTGTEHNEQFF. The full variable domain, completed using reference TRBV13 and TRBJ2-1, is AAGVIQSPRHLIKEKRETATLKCYPIPRHDTVYWYQQGPGQDPQFLISFYEKMQSDKGSIPDRFSAQQFSDYHSELNMSSLELGDSALYFCASRTGTEHNEQFFGPGTRLTVL.

A single count supports this clone. The rearrangement uses TRBV6-5 and TRBJ2-7, with TRBD2 matching 8 bases. The CDR3 has 13 residues. V trimming: 7 bases; J trimming: 2 bases; junction bases outside the gene matches: 4. Germline lookup yields CDR1 MNHEY and CDR2 SVGAGI. CDR3 DNA: TGTGCCAGCAACCCGGGACTAGCCTACGAGCAGTACTTC. Translation gives CASNPGLAYEQYF.

V is TRBV27 and J is TRBJ1-2, with TRBD1 matching 9 bases. This CDR3 has 13 residues. V was clipped by 4 bases and J by 3 bases; unmatched bases: 0. Germline CDR1 and CDR2: MNHEY and SMNVEV (reference sequence). The DNA for the CDR3 is TGTGCCAGCAGTTGGACAGGGGACTATGGCTACACCTTC. Amino acid sequence: CASSWTGDYGYTF.

The chain joins TRBV15 to TRBJ1-5, with TRBD1 matching over 7 bases. The junction had 13 bases not matched to a gene; V was cut back by 1 base and J by 1 base. CDR3 length equals 19 residues. Germline V gives CDR1 LNHNV, CDR2 YYDKDF (reference sequence). The CDR3 is CATSRVWGVSGGSNQPQHF. DNA of the CDR3: TGTGCCACCAGCAGAGTATGGGGTGTGTCAGGGGGGAGCAATCAGCCCCAGCATTTT.

The genes are TRBV28 and TRBJ2-2; 9 bases are shared with TRBD2. The CDR3 length is 15 residues. V was clipped by 5 bases and J by 4 bases; unmatched bases: 5. The germline V gene has CDR1 MDHEN and CDR2 SYDVKM. As DNA, the CDR3 is TGTGCCAGCAGTCAAGGACTAGCGACCACCGGGGAGCTGTTTTTT. Its translation: CASSQGLATTGELFF.

The rearrangement uses TRBV7-3 and TRBJ1-6, with 7 bases aligning to TRBD1. This CDR3 has 15 residues. Germline trimming cut 5 bases from V and 6 bases from J; bases unmatched to any gene: 7. Germline CDR1 reads SGHTA; CDR2 reads FQGTGA. CDR3 residues: CASSVTGSSNSPLHF. CDR3 DNA: TGTGCCAGCAGCGTGACAGGGAGCAGTAATTCACCCCTCCACTTT.

The V gene is TRBV5-4, the J gene TRBJ2-5, with D unclear. The end of the DNA is better explained by TRBJ2-7, so the J call may be wrong. The CDR3 is 13 amino acids. Germline CDR1 is SGHNT and CDR2 is YYREEE (reference sequence). CDR3 region: CASSLASSNEQYF. The CDR3, as DNA: TGTGCCAGCAGCTTGGCCTCGAGCAACGAGCAGTACTTC.

This chain connects TRBV2 to TRBJ2-2, with TRBD1 as a possible D gene (6 bases). CDR3 length: 13 residues. The germline V gene encodes CDR1 SNHLY and CDR2 FYNNEI. Trimming removed 6 bases from V and 4 bases from J, with 9 bases in between. CDR3 DNA: TGTGCCAGCAGGAGGGGGACCACCGGGGAGCTGTTTTTT. Residues: CASRRGTTGELFF.

The chain combines TRBV6-5 with TRBJ1-1; TRBD1 is a possible D gene (5 bases). From germline, CDR1 is MNHEY and CDR2 SVGAGI. The V end was cut by 6 bases, the J end by 0 bases, with 14 bases between. The CDR3 extends over 15 amino acids. This chain's CDR3 is CASRPAGFVNTEAFF. The CDR3 DNA is TGTGCCAGCAGACCAGCAGGGTTTGTGAACACTGAAGCTTTCTTT.

The table lists this clone with a few counts. Other DNA sequences in this specimen translate into the identical CDR3. CDR3 residues: CASSRQGAHEQYF. DNA of the CDR3: TGTGCCAGCAGTCGACAAGGCGCCCACGAGCAGTACTTC. V gene TRBV2 combines with J gene TRBJ2-7; D is uncertain. V gave up 5 bases and J gave up 5 bases, with 13 bases separating them. Germline CDR1 SNHLY, CDR2 FYNNEI. The CDR3 loop spans 13 amino acids.

V gene TRBV18 combines with J gene TRBJ1-2; 9 nucleotides match TRBD1. The V gene's germline CDR1 is KGHSH and CDR2 LQKENI. Trimming at V came to 6 bases and at J to 7 bases, leaving 6 bases not matched to a gene. This CDR3 region has 13 residues. CDR3 amino acids: CASSRDRDAGYTF. In DNA form, the CDR3 reads TGTGCCAGCTCGCGGGACAGGGATGCTGGCTACACCTTC.